This T cell receptor (beta chain) was identified in a study of shared clonotypes between healthy human individuals. The germline V gene encodes CDR1 SGHKS and CDR2 YYEKEE (reference sequence). The ends were cut back, 2 bases at V and 2 bases at J, with 11 bases in the middle. The CDR3 sequence is 14 residues long. Some clones are missing from TCRdb's copy, which holds only in-frame ones; the method was immunoSEQ multiplex PCR. The sample holds under 2.5 million clones, 80% to 95% seen once. The sequenced sample was naive CD4+ T cells from PBMCs. Subset indicated: CD45RA+ positively selected. This sequence joins TRBV5-5 and TRBJ2-7; unclear D gene. The receptor comes from a man aged 18 to 29 in good health. Some clones in this sample may be carry-over from other donors' samples. The CDR3, as DNA: TGTGCCAGCAGCTTTGAAGTCTTCGCCTACGAGCAGTACTTC. This encodes CASSFEVFAYEQYF. The full variable domain, completed using reference TRBV5-5 and TRBJ2-7, is DAGVTQSPTHLIKTRGQQVTLRCSPISGHKSVSWYQQVLGQGPQFIFQYYEKEERGRGNFPDRFSARQFPNYSSELNVNALLLGDSALYLCASSFEVFAYEQYFGPGTRLTVT.